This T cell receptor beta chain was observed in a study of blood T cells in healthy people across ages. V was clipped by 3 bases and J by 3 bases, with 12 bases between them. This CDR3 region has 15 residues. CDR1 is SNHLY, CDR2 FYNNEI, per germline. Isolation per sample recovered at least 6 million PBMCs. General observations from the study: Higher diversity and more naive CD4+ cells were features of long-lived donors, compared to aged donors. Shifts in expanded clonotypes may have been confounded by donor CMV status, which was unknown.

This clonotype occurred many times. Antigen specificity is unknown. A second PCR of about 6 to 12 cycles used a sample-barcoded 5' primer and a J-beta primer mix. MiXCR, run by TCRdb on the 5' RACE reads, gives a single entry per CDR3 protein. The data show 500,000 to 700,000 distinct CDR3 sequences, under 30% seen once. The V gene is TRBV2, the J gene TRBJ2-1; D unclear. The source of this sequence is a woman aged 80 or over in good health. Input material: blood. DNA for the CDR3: TGTGCCAGCAGTGAGGTTTTTAACCTCTACAATGAGCAGTTCTTC. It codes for CASSEVFNLYNEQFF.